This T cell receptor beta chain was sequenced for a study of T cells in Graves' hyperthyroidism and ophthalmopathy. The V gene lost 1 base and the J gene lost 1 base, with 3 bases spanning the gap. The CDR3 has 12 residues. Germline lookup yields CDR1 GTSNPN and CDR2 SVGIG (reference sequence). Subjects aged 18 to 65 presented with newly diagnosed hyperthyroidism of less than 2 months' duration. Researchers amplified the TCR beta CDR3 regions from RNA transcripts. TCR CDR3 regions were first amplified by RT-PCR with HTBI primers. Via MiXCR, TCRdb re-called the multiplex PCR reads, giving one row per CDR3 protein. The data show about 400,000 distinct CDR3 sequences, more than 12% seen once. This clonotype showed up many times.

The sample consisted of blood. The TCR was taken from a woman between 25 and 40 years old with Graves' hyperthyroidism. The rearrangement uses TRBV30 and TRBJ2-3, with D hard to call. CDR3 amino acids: CAWSAGTDTQYF. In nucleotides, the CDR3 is TGTGCCTGGAGTGCCGGCACAGATACGCAGTATTTT.